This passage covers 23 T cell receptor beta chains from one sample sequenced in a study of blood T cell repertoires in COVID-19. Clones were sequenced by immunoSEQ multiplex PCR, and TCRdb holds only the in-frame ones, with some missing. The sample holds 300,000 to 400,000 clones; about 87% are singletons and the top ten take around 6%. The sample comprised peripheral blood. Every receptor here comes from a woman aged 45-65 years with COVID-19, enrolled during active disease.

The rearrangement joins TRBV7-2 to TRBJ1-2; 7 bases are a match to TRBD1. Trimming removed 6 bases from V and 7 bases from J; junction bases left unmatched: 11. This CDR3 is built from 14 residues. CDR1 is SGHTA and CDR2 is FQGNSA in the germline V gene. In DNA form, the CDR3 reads TGTGCCAGCAGGCGTGGGGCAGGGGGTGCTGGCTACACCTTC. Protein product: CASRRGAGGAGYTF.

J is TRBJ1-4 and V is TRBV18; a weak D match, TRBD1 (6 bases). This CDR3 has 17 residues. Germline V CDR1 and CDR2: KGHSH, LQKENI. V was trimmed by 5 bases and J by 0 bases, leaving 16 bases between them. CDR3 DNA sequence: TGTGCCAGCTCATCGGGGGGCAGGGCTTCAACTAATGAAAAACTGTTTTTT. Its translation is CASSSGGRASTNEKLFF. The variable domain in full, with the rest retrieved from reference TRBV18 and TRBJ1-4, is NAGVMQNPRHLVRRRGQEARLRCSPMKGHSHVYWYRQLPEEGLKFMVYLQKENIIDESGMPKERFSAEFPKEGPSILRIQQVVRGDSAAYFCASSSGGRASTNEKLFFGSGTQLSVL.

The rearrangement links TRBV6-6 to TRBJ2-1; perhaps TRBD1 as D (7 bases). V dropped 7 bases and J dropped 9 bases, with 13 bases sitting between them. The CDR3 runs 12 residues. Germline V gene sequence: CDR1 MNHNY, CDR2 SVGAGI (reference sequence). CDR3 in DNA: TGTGCCAGCACGCGGGACAGCCTTGAGCAGTTCTTC. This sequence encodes CASTRDSLEQFF.

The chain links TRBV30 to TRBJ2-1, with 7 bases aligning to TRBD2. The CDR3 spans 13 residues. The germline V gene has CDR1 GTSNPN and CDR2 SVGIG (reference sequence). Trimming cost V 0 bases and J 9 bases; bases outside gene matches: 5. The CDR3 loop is CAWSVRTSAEQFF. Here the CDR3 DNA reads TGTGCCTGGAGTGTAAGGACTAGTGCTGAGCAGTTCTTC.

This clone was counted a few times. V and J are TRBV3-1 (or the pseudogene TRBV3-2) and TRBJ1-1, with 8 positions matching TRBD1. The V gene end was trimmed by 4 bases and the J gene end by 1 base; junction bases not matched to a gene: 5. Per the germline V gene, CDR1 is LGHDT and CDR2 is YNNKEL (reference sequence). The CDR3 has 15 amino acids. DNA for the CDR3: TGTGCCAGCAGCCGGCCAGGACAGGGGAACACTGAAGCTTTCTTT. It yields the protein CASSRPGQGNTEAFF.

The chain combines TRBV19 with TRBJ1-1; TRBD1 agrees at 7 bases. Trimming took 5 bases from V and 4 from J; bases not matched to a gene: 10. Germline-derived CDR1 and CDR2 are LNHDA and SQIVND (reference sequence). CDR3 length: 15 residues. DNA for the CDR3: TGTGCCAGTAGTGTCGTCCAGGGGGTTGGCACTGAAGCTTTCTTT. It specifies CASSVVQGVGTEAFF.

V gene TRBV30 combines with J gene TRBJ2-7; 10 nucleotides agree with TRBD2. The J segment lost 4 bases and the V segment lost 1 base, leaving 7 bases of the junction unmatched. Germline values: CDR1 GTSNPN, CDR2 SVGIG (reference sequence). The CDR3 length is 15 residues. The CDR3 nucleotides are TGTGCCTGGAGTGGGGCTAGCGGGAGTAAATACGAGCAGTACTTC. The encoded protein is CAWSGASGSKYEQYF.

The DNA for the CDR3 is TGTGCCAGCAGCCGGGCCGGGACTAGCTATGGAGAGCAGTACTTC. As protein: CASSRAGTSYGEQYF. The J gene is TRBJ2-7, the V gene TRBV7-9; 9 positions agree with TRBD2. The V and J ends lost 5 bases and 7 bases, in that order; junction bases with no gene match: 12. Per the germline V gene, CDR1 is SEHNR and CDR2 is FQNEAQ (reference sequence). The CDR3 consists of 15 residues.

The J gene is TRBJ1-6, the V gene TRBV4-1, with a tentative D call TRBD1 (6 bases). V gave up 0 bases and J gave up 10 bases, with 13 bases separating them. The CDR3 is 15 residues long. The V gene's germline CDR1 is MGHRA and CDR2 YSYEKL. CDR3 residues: CASSQDPRGGSPLHF. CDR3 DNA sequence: TGCGCCAGCAGCCAAGATCCGAGGGGGGGATCACCCCTCCACTTT.

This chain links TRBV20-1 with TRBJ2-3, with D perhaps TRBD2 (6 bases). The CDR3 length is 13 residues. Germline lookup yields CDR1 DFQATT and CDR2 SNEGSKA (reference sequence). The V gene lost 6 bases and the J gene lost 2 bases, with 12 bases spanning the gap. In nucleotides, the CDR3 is TGCAGTGCCAGTAGCGGTACCACAGATACGCAGTATTTT. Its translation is CSASSGTTDTQYF.

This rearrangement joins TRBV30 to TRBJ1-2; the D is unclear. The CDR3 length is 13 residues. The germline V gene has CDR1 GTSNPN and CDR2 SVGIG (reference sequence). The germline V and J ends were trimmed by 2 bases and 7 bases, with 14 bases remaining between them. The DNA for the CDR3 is TGTGCCTGGAGTCTTGCGGGTCTAGGTGGCTACACCTTC. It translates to CAWSLAGLGGYTF. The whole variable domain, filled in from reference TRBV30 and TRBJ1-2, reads SQTIHQWPATLVQPVGSPLSLECTVEGTSNPNLYWYRQAAGRGLQLLFYSVGIGQISSEVPQNLSASRPQDRQFILSSKKLLLSDSGFYLCAWSLAGLGGYTFGSGTRLTVV.

The CDR3 DNA follows: TGTGCCAGCAGCCAAACAGGGGTAGCTTTCTTT. As protein: CASSQTGVAFF. V and J are TRBV3-1 (or the pseudogene TRBV3-2) and TRBJ1-1; 7 nucleotides match TRBD1. The ends lost 2 bases at V and 10 bases at J; junction bases unmatched: 1. The CDR3 extends over 11 amino acids. Germline-derived CDR1 and CDR2 are LGHDT and YNNKEL (reference sequence).

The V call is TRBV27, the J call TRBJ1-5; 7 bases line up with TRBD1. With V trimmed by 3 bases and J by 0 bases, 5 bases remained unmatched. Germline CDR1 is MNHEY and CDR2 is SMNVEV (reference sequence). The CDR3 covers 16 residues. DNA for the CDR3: TGTGCCAGCAGTTTTAGGGGACAGCATAGCAATCAGCCCCAGCATTTT. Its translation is CASSFRGQHSNQPQHF.

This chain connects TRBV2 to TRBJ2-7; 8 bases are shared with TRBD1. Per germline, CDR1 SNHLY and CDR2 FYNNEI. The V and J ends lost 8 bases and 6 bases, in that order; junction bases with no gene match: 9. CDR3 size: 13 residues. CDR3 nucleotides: TGTGCCAGCTTGTCAGGGGGCGCGGGCGAGCAGTACTTC. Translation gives CASLSGGAGEQYF. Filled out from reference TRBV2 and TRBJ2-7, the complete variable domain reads EPEVTQTPSHQVTQMGQEVILRCVPISNHLYFYWYRQILGQKVEFLVSFYNNEISEKSEIFDDQFSVERPDGSNFTLKIRSTKLEDSAMYFCASLSGGAGEQYFGPGTRLTVT.

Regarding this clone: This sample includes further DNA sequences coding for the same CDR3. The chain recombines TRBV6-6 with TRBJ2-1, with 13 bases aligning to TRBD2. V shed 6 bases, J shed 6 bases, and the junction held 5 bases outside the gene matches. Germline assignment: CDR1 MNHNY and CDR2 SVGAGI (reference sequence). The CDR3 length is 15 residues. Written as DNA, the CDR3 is TGTGCCAGCAGCCCACTAGCGGGAGGGCTCAATGAGCAGTTCTTC. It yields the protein CASSPLAGGLNEQFF.

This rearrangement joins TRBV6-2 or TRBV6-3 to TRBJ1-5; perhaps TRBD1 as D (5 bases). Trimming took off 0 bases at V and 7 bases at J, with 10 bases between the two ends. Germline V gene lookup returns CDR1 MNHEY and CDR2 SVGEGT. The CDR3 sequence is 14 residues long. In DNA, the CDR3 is TGTGCCAGCAGTTACTCGGGGGGATTCCAGCCCCAGCATTTT. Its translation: CASSYSGGFQPQHF.

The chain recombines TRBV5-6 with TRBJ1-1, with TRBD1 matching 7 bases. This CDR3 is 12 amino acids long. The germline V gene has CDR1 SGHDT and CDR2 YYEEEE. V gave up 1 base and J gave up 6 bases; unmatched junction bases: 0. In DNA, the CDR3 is TGTGCCAGCAGCTTGACAGGGGCTGAAGCTTTCTTT. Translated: CASSLTGAEAFF.

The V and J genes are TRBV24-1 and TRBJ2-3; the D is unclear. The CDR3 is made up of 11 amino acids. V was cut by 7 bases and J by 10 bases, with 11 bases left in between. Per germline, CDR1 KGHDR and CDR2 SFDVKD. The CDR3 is CATRVVESQYF. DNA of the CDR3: TGTGCCACCAGGGTAGTGGAGTCGCAGTATTTT.

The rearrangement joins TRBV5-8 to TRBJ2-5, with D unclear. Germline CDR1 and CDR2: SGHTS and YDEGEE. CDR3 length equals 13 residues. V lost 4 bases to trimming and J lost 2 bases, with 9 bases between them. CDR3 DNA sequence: TGTGCCAGCAGCCTGTCGAGTCAAGAGACCCAGTACTTC. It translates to CASSLSSQETQYF.

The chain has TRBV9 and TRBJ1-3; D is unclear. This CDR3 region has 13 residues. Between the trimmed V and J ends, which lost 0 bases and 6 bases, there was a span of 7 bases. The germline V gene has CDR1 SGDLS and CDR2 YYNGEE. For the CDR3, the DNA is TGTGCCAGCAGCGTAGAGGGAGTAAACACCATATATTTT. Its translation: CASSVEGVNTIYF.

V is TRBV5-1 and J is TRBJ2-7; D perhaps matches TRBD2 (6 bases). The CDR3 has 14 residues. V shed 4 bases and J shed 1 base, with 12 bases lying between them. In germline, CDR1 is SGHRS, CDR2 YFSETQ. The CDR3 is CASSAPGRSYEQYF. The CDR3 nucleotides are TGCGCCAGCAGCGCCCCCGGGAGATCCTACGAGCAGTACTTC.

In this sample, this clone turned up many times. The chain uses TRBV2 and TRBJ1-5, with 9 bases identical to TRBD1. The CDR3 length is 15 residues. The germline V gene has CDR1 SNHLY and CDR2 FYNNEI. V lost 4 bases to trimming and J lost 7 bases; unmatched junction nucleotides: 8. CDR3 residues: CASSGRQGGGQPQHF. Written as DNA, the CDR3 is TGTGCCAGCAGTGGACGACAGGGGGGCGGCCAGCCCCAGCATTTT.

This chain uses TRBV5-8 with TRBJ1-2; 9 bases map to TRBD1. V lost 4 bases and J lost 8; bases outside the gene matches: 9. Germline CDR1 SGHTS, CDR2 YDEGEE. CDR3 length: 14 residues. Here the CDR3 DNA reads TGTGCCAGCAGCCCGGACAGGGGTCTAGGAGGCTACACCTTC. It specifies CASSPDRGLGGYTF.